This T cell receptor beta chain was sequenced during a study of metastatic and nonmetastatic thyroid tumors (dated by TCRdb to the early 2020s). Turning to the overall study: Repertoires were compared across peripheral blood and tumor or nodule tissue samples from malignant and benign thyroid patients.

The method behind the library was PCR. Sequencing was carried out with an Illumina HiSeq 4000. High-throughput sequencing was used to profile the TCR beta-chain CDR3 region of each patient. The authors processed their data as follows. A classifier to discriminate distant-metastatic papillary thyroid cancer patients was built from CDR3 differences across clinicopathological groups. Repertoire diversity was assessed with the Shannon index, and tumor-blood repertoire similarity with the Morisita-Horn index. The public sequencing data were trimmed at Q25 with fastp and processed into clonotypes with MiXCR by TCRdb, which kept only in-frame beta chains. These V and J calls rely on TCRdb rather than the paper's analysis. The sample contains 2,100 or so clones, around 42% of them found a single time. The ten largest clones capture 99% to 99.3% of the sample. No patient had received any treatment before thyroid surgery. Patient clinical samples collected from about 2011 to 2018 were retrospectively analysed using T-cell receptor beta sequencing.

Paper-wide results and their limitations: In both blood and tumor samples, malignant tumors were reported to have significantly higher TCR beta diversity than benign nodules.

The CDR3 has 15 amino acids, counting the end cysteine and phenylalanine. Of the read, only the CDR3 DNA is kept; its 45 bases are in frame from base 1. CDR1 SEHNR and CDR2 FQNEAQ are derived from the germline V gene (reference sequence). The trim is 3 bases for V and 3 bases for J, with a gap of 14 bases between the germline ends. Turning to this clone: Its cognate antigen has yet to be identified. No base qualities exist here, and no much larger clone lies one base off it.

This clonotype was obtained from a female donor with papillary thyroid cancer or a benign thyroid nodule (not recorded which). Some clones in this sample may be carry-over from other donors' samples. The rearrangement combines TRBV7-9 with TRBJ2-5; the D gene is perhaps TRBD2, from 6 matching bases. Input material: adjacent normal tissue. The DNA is TGTGCCAGCAGCTTGCTGGGGGGACGAAAAGAGACCCAGTACTTC. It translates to CASSLLGGRKETQYF.